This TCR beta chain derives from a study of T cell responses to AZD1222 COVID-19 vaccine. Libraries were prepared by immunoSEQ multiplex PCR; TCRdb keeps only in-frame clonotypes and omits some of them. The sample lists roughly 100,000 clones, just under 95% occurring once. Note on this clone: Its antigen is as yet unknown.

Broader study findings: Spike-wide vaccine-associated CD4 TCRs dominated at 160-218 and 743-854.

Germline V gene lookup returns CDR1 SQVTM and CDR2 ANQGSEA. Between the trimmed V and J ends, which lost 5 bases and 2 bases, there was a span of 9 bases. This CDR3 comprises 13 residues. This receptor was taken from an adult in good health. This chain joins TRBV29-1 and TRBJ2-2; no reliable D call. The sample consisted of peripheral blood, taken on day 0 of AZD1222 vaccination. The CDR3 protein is CSVPQGNTGELFF. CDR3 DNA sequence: TGCAGCGTTCCCCAAGGAAACACCGGGGAGCTGTTTTTT.